The 32 T cell receptor beta chains below all came from one sample that was sequenced in a study of T cells after yellow fever vaccination. One entry per CDR3 protein, called by TCRdb with MiXCR from the 5' RACE reads. There are a few hundred thousand distinct CDR3 sequences in the sample; approximately 4.5% occur only once, and just under 20% lies in the top ten. Source: PBMCs, taken 15 days after the yellow fever booster vaccination. The receptors come from a man in his late teens or twenties who received the YFV17D yellow fever vaccine.

This clonotype was counted between two and nine times. The chain combines TRBV7-9 with TRBJ2-1; 7 nucleotides agree with TRBD1. The CDR3 sequence is 16 residues long. With 5 bases clipped from V and 7 bases from J, the junction kept 14 bases outside the gene matches. Germline CDR1 is SEHNR and CDR2 is FQNEAQ (reference sequence). The CDR3 DNA reads as TGTGCCAGCAGCATGCACAGGGGAAGGGCTAAGAATGAGCAGTTCTTC. It codes for CASSMHRGRAKNEQFF.

The CDR3 sequence: CAIRGDRMWPQHF. The CDR3 bases are TGTGCCATCAGAGGGGACCGAATGTGGCCCCAGCATTTT. The chain recombines TRBV10-3 with TRBJ1-5; D may be TRBD1 (5 bases). Germline values: CDR1 ENHRY, CDR2 SYGVKD. The CDR3 extends over 13 amino acids. Trimming stripped 6 bases from V and 9 bases from J, with 15 bases between.

The chain links TRBV13 to TRBJ2-4; D is unresolved. V gave up 0 bases and J gave up 3 bases, with 9 bases separating them. Germline CDR1 is PRHDT and CDR2 is FYEKMQ (reference sequence). CDR3 length: 15 amino acids. In DNA, the CDR3 is TGTGCCAGCAGCTTAGGGGGCTCGAGCAAAAACATTCAGTACTTC. Translating it yields CASSLGGSSKNIQYF. Full variable domain (rest looked up from reference TRBV13 and TRBJ2-4): AAGVIQSPRHLIKEKRETATLKCYPIPRHDTVYWYQQGPGQDPQFLISFYEKMQSDKGSIPDRFSAQQFSDYHSELNMSSLELGDSALYFCASSLGGSSKNIQYFGAGTRLSVL.

This clonotype was seen repeatedly, ten times or more. The rearrangement uses TRBV6-2 or TRBV6-3 and TRBJ2-1; 11 nucleotides agree with TRBD2. V lost 1 base and J lost 10; bases outside the gene matches: 6. This CDR3 spans 15 amino acids. Per germline, CDR1 MNHEY and CDR2 SVGEGT. The CDR3 DNA is TGTGCCAGCAGTTACTTGGGTAGCGGGGGGGCCGAGCAGTTCTTC. This sequence encodes CASSYLGSGGAEQFF.

This clonotype appeared a few times. The chain couples TRBV4-1 to TRBJ1-2; D is unclear. This CDR3 spans 13 amino acids. The germline V gene encodes CDR1 MGHRA and CDR2 YSYEKL. V dropped 0 bases and J dropped 8 bases, with 10 bases sitting between them. The CDR3 loop is CASSQESGWGYTF. The CDR3 region has the DNA TGCGCCAGCAGCCAAGAATCAGGATGGGGCTACACCTTC.

Worth noting for this clonotype: Possible read error: a much larger clone is one base away. The J gene is TRBJ1-2, the V gene TRBV7-2; no reliable D call. This CDR3 is 13 amino acids long. Germline-derived CDR1 and CDR2 are SGHTA and FQGNSA. V dropped 4 bases and J dropped 1 base, with 7 bases sitting between them. The CDR3: CASSWIDNYGYTF. The CDR3 nucleotides read TGTGCCAGCAGCTGGATAGATAACTATGGCTACACCTTC.

This clonotype was counted a few times. This CDR3 is CASSPLGVGETQYF. DNA of the CDR3: TGCGCCAGCAGCCCGCTAGGGGTCGGGGAGACCCAGTACTTC. The V and J genes are TRBV5-1 and TRBJ2-5; maybe TRBD1 (5 bases). V was cut by 4 bases and J by 5 bases, with 15 bases left in between. CDR3 size: 14 residues. Germline CDR1 and CDR2: SGHRS and YFSETQ.

This clonotype occurred a few times. The chain has TRBV6-5 and TRBJ1-6; 7 bases are a match to TRBD1. Germline V gene sequence: CDR1 MNHEY, CDR2 SVGAGI. The CDR3 covers 19 residues. The V and J ends lost 2 bases and 0 bases, in that order; junction bases with no gene match: 10. The CDR3 sequence is CASSYAIQGPSSYNSPLHF. The CDR3 bases are TGTGCCAGCAGTTACGCCATACAGGGGCCGAGCTCCTATAATTCACCCCTCCACTTT.

The genes are TRBV7-3 and TRBJ2-1, with D possibly being TRBD1 (6 bases). Germline CDR1 SGHTA, CDR2 FQGTGA. CDR3 length equals 14 residues. V was trimmed by 4 bases and J by 12 bases, leaving 19 bases between them. The CDR3 reads CASSSNPGVRVQFF. Here the CDR3 DNA reads TGTGCCAGCAGCTCCAACCCAGGGGTGAGGGTGCAGTTCTTC.

This clonotype showed up many times. The V and J genes are TRBV5-6 and TRBJ2-7, with 7 bases that match TRBD1. V lost 4 bases and J lost 2; bases outside the gene matches: 3. This CDR3 comprises 13 residues. Germline CDR1 SGHDT, CDR2 YYEEEE. The CDR3 protein is CASSNGQAYEQYF. DNA of the CDR3: TGTGCCAGCAGCAACGGACAGGCCTACGAGCAGTACTTC.

This clonotype was counted many times. The rearrangement joins TRBV7-8 to TRBJ1-2, with D hard to call. CDR1 and CDR2 (germline): SGHVS, FQNEAQ. The V end was cut by 1 base, the J end by 7 bases, with 16 bases between. The CDR3 has 15 residues. In nucleotides, the CDR3 is TGTGCCAGCAGCTTAGTTCCAGACTCGTACCGTGGCTACACCTTC. This encodes CASSLVPDSYRGYTF.

This clonotype has a count of ten or more. The chain recombines TRBV5-1 with TRBJ1-2; 7 nucleotides line up with TRBD1. Germline CDR1 SGHRS, CDR2 YFSETQ. The CDR3 extends over 17 amino acids. The V gene end was trimmed by 0 bases and the J gene end by 0 bases; junction bases not matched to a gene: 8. DNA of the CDR3: TGCGCCAGCAGCTTGGAAGCCAGGGGGGCGGCTAACTATGGCTACACCTTC. Amino acids: CASSLEARGAANYGYTF. Full variable domain (remainder filled in from reference TRBV5-1 and TRBJ1-2): KAGVTQTPRYLIKTRGQQVTLSCSPISGHRSVSWYQQTPGQGLQFLFEYFSETQRNKGNFPGRFSGRQFSNSRSEMNVSTLELGDSALYLCASSLEARGAANYGYTFGSGTRLTVV.

This clonotype was picked up many times. CDR3 sequence reads: CASKTDSHNSPLHF. DNA for the CDR3: TGTGCCAGCAAGACCGACAGCCATAATTCACCCCTCCACTTT. This chain links TRBV2 with TRBJ1-6, with a weak D call TRBD1 (5 bases). The CDR3 runs 14 residues. Trimming removed 7 bases from V and 5 bases from J, with 12 bases in between. Germline CDR1 reads SNHLY; CDR2 reads FYNNEI.

This clonotype has ten or more counts. The rearrangement uses TRBV6-5 and TRBJ1-1; no reliable D call. The CDR3 loop spans 15 amino acids. With 6 bases removed from V and 5 bases from J, the gap between germline ends came to 19 bases. CDR1 MNHEY and CDR2 SVGAGI come from the germline V gene. The CDR3 sequence: CASSPPLGGKTEAFF. CDR3 DNA: TGTGCCAGCAGCCCGCCGCTCGGTGGAAAGACTGAAGCTTTCTTT.

This clonotype was counted a few times. This rearrangement joins TRBV12-3 or TRBV12-4 to TRBJ2-2; 7 bases fit TRBD1. Trimming cost V 5 bases and J 6 bases; bases outside gene matches: 9. CDR3 size: 15 residues. DNA for the CDR3: TGTGCCAGCAGTCCTCAGGGGGAATTTCCCGGGGAGCTGTTTTTT. Translated: CASSPQGEFPGELFF.

In this sample, this clonotype turned up a few times. This rearrangement joins TRBV7-2 to TRBJ2-2; D is unresolved. V gave up 1 base and J gave up 6 bases, with 6 bases separating them. The CDR3 is 13 residues long. The germline gives CDR1 SGHTA, CDR2 FQGNSA. CDR3 sequence (DNA): TGTGCCAGCAGCTTAGACTGGGCCGGGGAGCTGTTTTTT. This gives the protein CASSLDWAGELFF.

Many counts were recorded for this clonotype. The chain combines TRBV20-1 with TRBJ2-1, with TRBD2 matching 8 bases. Unmatched junction bases numbered 6, after V lost 1 base and J lost 4 bases. This CDR3 is 15 amino acids long. CDR1 is DFQATT and CDR2 is SNEGSKA in the germline V gene (reference sequence). CDR3 region: CSARVQAGEYNEQFF. CDR3 coding DNA: TGCAGTGCTAGAGTGCAAGCGGGGGAGTACAATGAGCAGTTCTTC.

CDR3 nucleotides: TGTGCTACCGGGGGGGACCAAGAGACCCAGTACTTC. Its protein product is CATGGDQETQYF. This sequence joins TRBV10-3 and TRBJ2-5; the match to TRBD2 covers 8 bases. Per the germline V gene, CDR1 is ENHRY and CDR2 is SYGVKD. The CDR3 runs to 12 residues.

This clonotype has a count of ten or more. The chain uses TRBV5-1 and TRBJ1-1; no clear D. The length of the CDR3 is 16 residues. Trimming left V 4 bases short and J 0 bases short, with 16 bases between. Looked up from germline, CDR1 is SGHRS and CDR2 is YFSETQ. The CDR3 sequence is CASSTDGGSMNTEAFF. The CDR3 DNA reads as TGCGCCAGCAGCACGGACGGAGGTAGCATGAACACTGAAGCTTTCTTT.

This clonotype was detected only a few times. The V gene is TRBV7-9, the J gene TRBJ1-1; D is perhaps TRBD1 (6 bases). Germline CDR1 SEHNR, CDR2 FQNEAQ (reference sequence). There are 15 residues in the CDR3. Between the trimmed V and J ends, which lost 5 bases and 4 bases, there was a span of 17 bases. The CDR3 DNA is TGTGCCAGCAGCCCGTCGACAGGCCGCGGCACTGAAGCTTTCTTT. This translates into CASSPSTGRGTEAFF.

Comments on this clonotype: At one boundary the junction diverges from the germline segment, which might be a read error. The CDR3 here is CASRLGGSSGNTIDF. For the CDR3, the DNA is TGCGCCAGCAGGCTGGGGGGGAGCTCTGGAAACACCATAGATTTT. The chain carries TRBV5-1 and TRBJ1-3, with D possibly matching TRBD1 (5 bases). CDR1 is SGHRS, CDR2 YFSETQ, per germline. The length of the CDR3 is 15 residues.

The V gene is TRBV5-1, the J gene TRBJ2-7, with D uncertain. CDR3 length equals 14 residues. From germline, CDR1 is SGHRS and CDR2 YFSETQ. Trimming shortened V by 4 bases and J by 2 bases, and 13 bases separated the two germline ends. DNA of the CDR3: TGCGCCAGCAGCGACCCTGGTCCCGCCTACGAGCAGTACTTC. This codes for CASSDPGPAYEQYF.

This clonotype was counted between two and nine times. The chain links TRBV3-1 to TRBJ1-6; weak D call: TRBD1 (5 bases). The CDR3 contains 16 residues. Trimming removed 4 bases at V and 1 base at J, with 11 bases between. Germline V gives CDR1 LGHDT, CDR2 YNNKEL (reference sequence). CDR3 amino acids: CASSPRGESYNSPLHF. In DNA form, the CDR3 reads TGTGCCAGCAGCCCTCGGGGGGAATCCTATAATTCACCCCTCCACTTT.

There are many counts of this clonotype. The chain couples TRBV5-1 to TRBJ2-7; D is ambiguous. The ends were cut back, 0 bases at V and 3 bases at J, with 7 bases in the middle. From germline, CDR1 is SGHRS and CDR2 YFSETQ. CDR3 length equals 13 residues. The CDR3 region has the DNA TGCGCCAGCAGCTTGGGGGGTTACTACGAGCAGTACTTC. It encodes CASSLGGYYEQYF.

This clonotype showed up many times. This chain joins TRBV7-2 and TRBJ2-1; tentative D call: TRBD2 (6 bases). V gave up 1 base and J gave up 8 bases, with 21 bases separating them. Germline lookup yields CDR1 SGHTA and CDR2 FQGNSA. This CDR3 contains 17 residues. The CDR3 nucleotides read TGTGCCAGCAGCTTAGTGGGGCCAGGACTATTGGAACATGAGCAGTTCTTC. Protein: CASSLVGPGLLEHEQFF.

This clonotype was seen many times. This chain joins TRBV5-1 and TRBJ1-1; a possible D gene is TRBD1 (6 bases). The CDR3 consists of 13 residues. CDR1 is SGHRS, CDR2 YFSETQ, per germline. V shed 4 bases and J shed 7 bases, with 14 bases lying between them. The CDR3 loop reads CASSVTGSYEAFF. The CDR3 DNA sequence: TGCGCCAGCAGCGTGACAGGTTCCTATGAAGCTTTCTTT.

The table lists this clonotype with many counts. The rearrangement links TRBV27 to TRBJ2-1; a possible D gene is TRBD1 (6 bases). With 8 bases removed from V and 0 bases from J, the gap between germline ends came to 11 bases. The CDR3 runs to 14 residues. Germline CDR1 is MNHEY and CDR2 is SMNVEV (reference sequence). The CDR3 DNA sequence: TGTGCCAGCGGAACAGGGAGCTCCTACAATGAGCAGTTCTTC. Translated, it gives CASGTGSSYNEQFF.

There are many counts of this clonotype. The chain employs TRBV27 and TRBJ2-2; 8 bases are shared with TRBD1. Germline loops: CDR1 MNHEY, CDR2 SMNVEV (reference sequence). The ends lost 6 bases at V and 6 bases at J; junction bases unmatched: 6. This CDR3 has 14 residues. The CDR3 sequence: CASRGGQAPGELFF. In DNA, the CDR3 is TGTGCCAGCAGGGGGGGACAGGCCCCCGGGGAGCTGTTTTTT.

The chain carries TRBV7-2 and TRBJ2-1; D call uncertain. The germline V gene encodes CDR1 SGHTA and CDR2 FQGNSA. Trimming removed 0 bases at V and 4 bases at J, with 7 bases between. The CDR3 loop spans 14 amino acids. CDR3 protein: CASSLARSYNEQFF. The DNA of the CDR3 is TGTGCCAGCAGCTTAGCACGGTCTTACAATGAGCAGTTCTTC.

Many counts were recorded for this clonotype. The V gene is TRBV7-9, the J gene TRBJ2-1; D gene unclear. V dropped 1 base and J dropped 6 bases, with 16 bases sitting between them. The germline V gene has CDR1 SEHNR and CDR2 FQNEAQ (reference sequence). The CDR3 sequence is 16 residues long. DNA of the CDR3: TGTGCCAGCAGCTTAGTGGAAAGTCCGAGTGCCAATGAGCAGTTCTTC. Translation gives CASSLVESPSANEQFF.

This clonotype came up many times. The chain links TRBV12-5 to TRBJ2-2, with D maybe TRBD1 (5 bases). Germline CDR1 reads LGHNT; CDR2 reads FRNRAP. V was cut by 6 bases and J by 4 bases, with 9 bases left in between. CDR3 length: 13 amino acids. The CDR3 region is CASGQGGTGELFF. In DNA, the CDR3 is TGTGCTAGTGGCCAGGGCGGCACCGGGGAGCTGTTTTTT.

The chain links TRBV29-1 to TRBJ2-5; D is undetermined. The germline V and J ends were trimmed by 3 bases and 5 bases, with 10 bases remaining between them. Germline assignment: CDR1 SQVTM and CDR2 ANQGSEA. The CDR3 consists of 12 residues. The CDR3: CSVDWSRETQYF. CDR3 DNA: TGCAGCGTTGACTGGTCTAGGGAGACCCAGTACTTC.